These 15 T cell receptor beta chains originate from one sample sequenced in a study of graft-versus-host responses after intestinal transplantation. Some clones are missing from TCRdb's copy, which holds only in-frame ones; the method was immunoSEQ multiplex PCR. Of about 22,000 clones listed, roughly four fifths are singletons. Graft tissue processing released intraepithelial and lamina propria lymphocytes. Sequenced here: ileum tissue, sampled 12 days after intestinal transplant. These receptors all come from a human patient who received an intestinal transplant, so some T cells may come from the graft donor.

CDR3 residues: CASSPPGPHQPQHF. The CDR3, as DNA: TGTGCCAGTAGTCCCCCAGGGCCCCATCAGCCCCAGCATTTT. The chain is built from TRBV19 and TRBJ1-5, with D possibly TRBD1 on 5 matching bases. CDR3 length: 14 amino acids. Trimming removed 5 bases at V and 5 bases at J, with 13 bases between. The germline gives CDR1 LNHDA, CDR2 SQIVND (reference sequence).

The gene calls are TRBV21-1 and TRBJ2-1; TRBD2 is the table's D call and was not checked against the DNA. TRBV21-1 is a recognized pseudogene. The CDR3 runs to 13 residues. The DNA for the CDR3 is TGTGCCAGCAGCAAGCCGGGAGGGGATGAGCAGTTCTTC. It yields the protein CASSKPGGDEQFF.

CDR3 DNA: TGTGCCAGCAGCGTAGGTTCCAGGGTGGGCACTGAAGCTTTCTTT. Its protein is CASSVGSRVGTEAFF. The chain has TRBV9 and TRBJ1-1; maybe TRBD1 (5 bases). The V gene lost 0 bases and the J gene lost 4 bases, with 13 bases spanning the gap. Looked up from germline, CDR1 is SGDLS and CDR2 is YYNGEE. CDR3 size: 15 residues. Complete variable domain (other parts from reference TRBV9 and TRBJ1-1): DSGVTQTPKHLITATGQRVTLRCSPRSGDLSVYWYQQSLDQGLQFLIQYYNGEERAKGNILERFSAQQFPDLHSELNLSSLELGDSALYFCASSVGSRVGTEAFFGQGTRLTVV.

The V gene is TRBV23-1, the J gene TRBJ1-1, with 7 bases lining up with TRBD1. TRBV23-1 is an ORF; its function is uncertain. The ends lost 4 bases at V and 6 bases at J; junction bases unmatched: 11. The CDR3 length is 15 residues. CDR3 region: CASSRQGGTAAEAFF. CDR3 in DNA: TGCGCCAGCAGTCGACAGGGAGGCACGGCTGCTGAAGCTTTCTTT.

The V call is TRBV7-2, the J call TRBJ1-2; TRBD1 matches 11 bases. The V gene end was trimmed by 3 bases and the J gene end by 6 bases; junction bases not matched to a gene: 6. CDR3 size: 15 residues. Per the germline V gene, CDR1 is SGHTA and CDR2 is FQGNSA. CDR3 nucleotides: TGTGCCAGCAGCTTGCCGGGACAGGGGGTCAATGGCTACACCTTC. Residues: CASSLPGQGVNGYTF.

The V call is TRBV27, the J call TRBJ2-7, with 9 positions matching TRBD1. The CDR3 is made up of 15 amino acids. Germline trimming cut 5 bases from V and 4 bases from J; bases unmatched to any gene: 9. Germline V gene data show CDR1 as MNHEY and CDR2 as SMNVEV (reference sequence). The CDR3 loop is CASSDGTGPTYEQYF. The CDR3, as DNA: TGTGCCAGCAGTGACGGGACAGGGCCAACGTACGAGCAGTACTTC.

This clone was seen once. This chain joins TRBV6-5 and TRBJ2-7; possible D gene TRBD2, 6 bases. CDR3 length: 13 amino acids. Trimming stripped 4 bases from V and 0 bases from J, with 7 bases between. Germline-derived CDR1 and CDR2 are MNHEY and SVGAGI. The CDR3: CASSSGGSYEQYF. Here the CDR3 DNA reads TGTGCCAGCAGTTCCGGGGGCTCCTACGAGCAGTACTTC.

The CDR3 region is CASSQTSRHSSYNEQFF. For the CDR3, the DNA is TGTGCCAGCAGCCAGACCTCCCGACACAGCTCCTACAATGAGCAGTTCTTC. The chain combines TRBV27 with TRBJ2-1; D is ambiguous. Germline V gene data show CDR1 as MNHEY and CDR2 as SMNVEV (reference sequence). This CDR3 is 17 amino acids long. V shed 6 bases and J shed 0 bases, with 18 bases lying between them.

The chain is built from TRBV7-9 and TRBJ2-1; 7 bases fit TRBD1. The CDR3 is 13 amino acids. Germline loops: CDR1 SEHNR, CDR2 FQNEAQ (reference sequence). V was pared by 7 bases and J by 8 bases, with 8 bases of the junction left unmatched. The CDR3 region is CASTLFQGDEQFF. DNA of the CDR3: TGTGCCAGCACCCTCTTCCAGGGGGATGAGCAGTTCTTC. Drawing the rest from reference TRBV7-9 and TRBJ2-1, the complete variable domain is DTGVSQNPRHKITKRGQNVTFRCDPISEHNRLYWYRQTLGQGPEFLTYFQNEAQLEKSRLLSDRFSAERPKGSFSTLEIQRTEQGDSAMYLCASTLFQGDEQFFGPGTRLTVL.

This clone was seen a handful of times. The chain recombines TRBV6-5 with TRBJ2-7; 8 bases match TRBD1. The CDR3 sequence is 15 residues long. Trimming cost V 2 bases and J 2 bases; bases outside gene matches: 5. Germline loops: CDR1 MNHEY, CDR2 SVGAGI. The CDR3 reads CASSYARQGPYEQYF. The CDR3, as DNA: TGTGCCAGCAGTTACGCCCGACAGGGGCCCTACGAGCAGTACTTC.

The chain joins TRBV11-2 to TRBJ1-2, with a weak D call TRBD1 (6 bases). The CDR3 sequence is 13 residues long. V was pared by 3 bases and J by 1 base, with 6 bases between. Per germline, CDR1 SGHAT and CDR2 FQNNGV. CDR3 bases: TGTGCCAGCAGCTTGGGACATAACTATGGCTACACCTTC. It encodes CASSLGHNYGYTF.

This clone was found a few times. The chain couples TRBV4-2 to TRBJ2-5; tentative D call: TRBD2 (5 bases). The V gene lost 4 bases and the J gene lost 5 bases, with 11 bases spanning the gap. CDR3 length: 13 amino acids. Germline V lookup: CDR1 LGHNA, CDR2 YNFKEQ. CDR3 DNA: TGTGCCAGCAGCCGGGAACTAGTGGAGACCCAGTACTTC. Translation: CASSRELVETQYF.

V is TRBV6-1 and J is TRBJ1-5; D is unresolved. Germline V gene lookup returns CDR1 MNHNS and CDR2 SASEGT. With 8 bases removed from V and 0 bases from J, the gap between germline ends came to 11 bases. The CDR3 contains 14 residues. DNA for the CDR3: TGTGCCAGCGGGTCGGCGGGTAGCAATCAGCCCCAGCATTTT. This sequence encodes CASGSAGSNQPQHF.

The chain links TRBV7-8 to TRBJ1-2; 7 bases agree with TRBD1. V shed 5 bases and J 7 bases; nucleotides not matched to a gene: 7. Germline V gene data show CDR1 as SGHVS and CDR2 as FQNEAQ. This CDR3 has 13 amino acids. The CDR3 loop reads CASSAKGALGYTF. CDR3 bases: TGTGCCAGCAGCGCAAAGGGGGCCCTTGGCTACACCTTC.

The count of this clone is one. The rearrangement links TRBV11-2 to TRBJ2-1, with TRBD1 matching over 7 bases. V was clipped by 7 bases and J by 7 bases; unmatched bases: 7. The CDR3 is 13 residues long. From germline, CDR1 is SGHAT and CDR2 FQNNGV. The CDR3 bases are TGTGCCAGCAACGAGGGGGCGCGGAATGAGCAGTTCTTC. Amino acid sequence: CASNEGARNEQFF.